The 4 T cell receptor beta chains given below trace back to one sample, sequenced in a study of CD8 T cells in ankylosing spondylitis. Points from the study as a whole: A TCR beta motif made of several highly homologous variants seemed typical of ankylosing spondylitis blood.

TCRdb itself ran the 5' RACE reads through MiXCR, one entry per CDR3 protein. In the table there are fewer than 550,000 distinct CDR3 sequences, approximately 5.3% of which are singletons. The antigens of these receptors remain unknown. The specimen was blood, either unsorted or a sorted T cell fraction (not recorded which). The receptor source for this set is a male donor with ankylosing spondylitis.

The gene calls are TRBV6-6 and TRBJ1-2; D ambiguous. CDR1 and CDR2 (germline): MNHNY, SVGAGI (reference sequence). This CDR3 contains 11 residues. V lost 5 bases and J lost 8, with 9 bases in between. This CDR3 is CASSRAVGYTF. The CDR3 nucleotides read TGTGCCAGCAGTCGAGCCGTAGGCTACACCTTC.

In its sample, this clonotype was seen many times. The genes are TRBV28 and TRBJ2-7; D uncertain. The CDR3 is 12 amino acids. CDR1 and CDR2 (germline): MDHEN, SYDVKM. The germline V and J ends were trimmed by 5 bases and 2 bases, with 7 bases remaining between them. CDR3 in amino acids: CASSPNTYEQYF. The CDR3 nucleotides are TGTGCCAGCAGTCCAAACACCTACGAGCAGTACTTC.

This clonotype was seen many times. The chain carries TRBV20-1 and TRBJ2-5; tentative D call: TRBD2 (5 bases). V lost 3 bases and J lost 5, with 10 bases in between. Germline V gene data show CDR1 as DFQATT and CDR2 as SNEGSKA (reference sequence). The CDR3 is 12 amino acids. In nucleotides, the CDR3 is TGCAGTGCTAGCCGGGATCCGGAGACCCAGTACTTC. As protein: CSASRDPETQYF.

This clonotype was counted at least ten times. The chain recombines TRBV6-1 with TRBJ2-3; D is unresolved. Germline-derived CDR1 and CDR2 are MNHNS and SASEGT. This CDR3 region has 13 residues. The germline V and J ends were trimmed by 0 bases and 6 bases, with 7 bases remaining between them. DNA of the CDR3: TGTGCCAGCAGTGAAGCCCCGCGGGATACGCAGTATTTT. As protein: CASSEAPRDTQYF.